The rows below give T cell receptor beta chains drawn from one sample of a study of human T cells and chemical hapten exposure. TCRdb independently ran MiXCR on the RACE reads; one entry per CDR3 protein. This table has 70,000 to 75,000 distinct CDR3 sequences, 30% to 35% appearing once. Sequencing used whole blood, obtained in connection with sensitization to the hapten diphenylcyclopropenone (DPC). The origin of the receptors is a man aged 40-50 years with alopecia areata. Some clones in this sample may be carry-over from other donors' samples. Both conserved end residues are part of each CDR3. D genes are given only for firm matches. Rows may omit the clone size; those that give it use once, few, many or a size class.

D: TRBD2; size: once; J: TRBJ2-7; V: TRBV12-3/TRBV12-4; DNA: TGTGCCAGCAGTTTAGAGGTGACTAGCGGCTCCTACGAGCAGTACTTC; CDR3: CASSLEVTSGSYEQYF
D: TRBD1; size: many; J: TRBJ2-3; V: TRBV20-1; DNA: TGCAGTGCTAGCCAGGGGACAGGAATTTACACAGATACGCAGTATTTT; CDR3: CSASQGTGIYTDTQYF
D: TRBD2; size: -; J: TRBJ2-5; V: TRBV7-8; DNA: TGTGCCAGCAGCTCAGCGGGGGCTGGGATTCAAGAGACCCAGTACTTC; CDR3: CASSSAGAGIQETQYF
D: -; size: once; J: TRBJ2-7; V: TRBV25-1; DNA: TGTGCCAGCAGTTGGCCGCGGGGCGAGCAGTACTTC; CDR3: CASSWPRGEQYF
D: -; size: -; J: TRBJ1-1; V: TRBV25-1; DNA: TGTGCCAGCAGTGAATCAACCCCTTGGACTGAAGCTTTCTTT; CDR3: CASSESTPWTEAFF
D: -; size: -; J: TRBJ2-7; V: TRBV12-3/TRBV12-4; DNA: TGTGCCAGCGCCTCCCAAGGGGCCGAGGGGGTGTACGAGCAGTACTTC; CDR3: CASASQGAEGVYEQYF
D: -; size: -; J: TRBJ1-1; V: TRBV20-1; DNA: TGCAGTGCCGCAGACGGTAATGAAGCTTTCTTT; CDR3: CSAADGNEAFF
D: TRBD1; size: -; J: TRBJ2-7; V: TRBV10-3; DNA: TGTGCCATCAGTGACTCGACAGGGAGTTCCTACGAGCAGTACTTC; CDR3: CAISDSTGSSYEQYF
D: -; size: few; J: TRBJ2-3; V: TRBV6-2/TRBV6-3; DNA: TGTGCCAGCATGAAAGGAGGAGCAGATACGCAGTATTTT; CDR3: CASMKGGADTQYF
D: -; size: few; J: TRBJ2-1; V: TRBV5-4; DNA: TGTGCCAGCAGCTTCGGAGGAAATGAGCAGTTCTTC; CDR3: CASSFGGNEQFF
D: -; size: -; J: TRBJ2-5; V: TRBV13; DNA: TGTGCCAGCAGCTTAGTAGGGGGGACAGAAGAGACCCAGTACTTC; CDR3: CASSLVGGTEETQYF
D: -; size: -; J: TRBJ2-7; V: TRBV28; DNA: TGTGCCGGCAGTCCCGACTTAAGAGACGAGCAGTACTTC; CDR3: CAGSPDLRDEQYF
D: -; size: -; J: TRBJ2-3; V: TRBV11-2; DNA: TGTGCCAGCAGCTTGGGGGTATTGCCGAGAACAGATACGCAGTATTTT; CDR3: CASSLGVLPRTDTQYF
D: TRBD2; size: -; J: TRBJ2-7; V: TRBV3-1; DNA: TGTGCCAGCAGCCGTGGGGGCGGGGGGGAGCAGTACTTC; CDR3: CASSRGGGGEQYF
D: -; size: few; J: TRBJ1-1; V: TRBV5-4; DNA: TGTGCCAGCAGCTTGGGGGGGAAGACTGAAGCTTTCTTT; CDR3: CASSLGGKTEAFF
D: -; size: -; J: TRBJ2-1; V: TRBV5-6; DNA: TGTGCCAGCAGCCGCCTTAAACAGCAAACTAGCTGGGGGCAGTTCTTC; CDR3: CASSRLKQQTSWGQFF
D: -; size: -; J: TRBJ2-1; V: TRBV6-5; DNA: TGTGCCAGCAGTTACCGGGTCGGCCGCTCCTACAATGAGCAGTTCTTC; CDR3: CASSYRVGRSYNEQFF
D: -; size: -; J: TRBJ2-3; V: TRBV4-2; DNA: TGTGCCAGCAGCCAAGAACTATTGTACACAGATACGCAGTATTTT; CDR3: CASSQELLYTDTQYF
D: -; size: -; J: TRBJ1-5; V: TRBV2; DNA: TGTGCCAGCCGGGACTTGGGCAATCAGCCCCAGCATTTT; CDR3: CASRDLGNQPQHF
D: TRBD2; size: -; J: TRBJ2-1; V: TRBV18; DNA: TGTGCCAGCTCACCACCAGGACTAGCGGGAGGCAATGAGCAGTTCTTC; CDR3: CASSPPGLAGGNEQFF
D: TRBD1; size: -; J: TRBJ1-1; V: TRBV7-2; DNA: TGTGCCAGCAGCTCGTTTACAGGGGGCACTGAAGCTTTCTTT; CDR3: CASSSFTGGTEAFF